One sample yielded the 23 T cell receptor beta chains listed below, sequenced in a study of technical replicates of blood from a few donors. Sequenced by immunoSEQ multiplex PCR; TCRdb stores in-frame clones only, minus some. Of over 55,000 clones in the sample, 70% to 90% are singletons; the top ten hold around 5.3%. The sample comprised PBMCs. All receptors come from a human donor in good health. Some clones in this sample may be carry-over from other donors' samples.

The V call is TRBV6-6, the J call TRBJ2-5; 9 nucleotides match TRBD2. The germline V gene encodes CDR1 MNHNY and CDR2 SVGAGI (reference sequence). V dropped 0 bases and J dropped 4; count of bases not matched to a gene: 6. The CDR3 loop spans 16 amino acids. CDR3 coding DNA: TGTGCCAGCAGTTACTCAGCAGCGGGGGGACGAGAGACCCAGTACTTC. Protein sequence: CASSYSAAGGRETQYF.

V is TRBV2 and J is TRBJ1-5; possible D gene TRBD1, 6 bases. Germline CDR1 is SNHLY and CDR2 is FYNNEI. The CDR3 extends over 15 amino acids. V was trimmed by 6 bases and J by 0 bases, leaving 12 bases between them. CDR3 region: CASSASGDSNQPQHF. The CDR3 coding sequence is TGTGCCAGCAGCGCGTCAGGGGATAGCAATCAGCCCCAGCATTTT.

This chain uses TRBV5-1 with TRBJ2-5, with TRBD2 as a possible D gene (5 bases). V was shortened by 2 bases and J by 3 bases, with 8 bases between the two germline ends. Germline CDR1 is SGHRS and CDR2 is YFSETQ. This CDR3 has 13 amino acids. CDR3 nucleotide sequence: TGCGCCAGCAGCTTTTCCGGGGAAGAGACCCAGTACTTC. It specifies CASSFSGEETQYF.

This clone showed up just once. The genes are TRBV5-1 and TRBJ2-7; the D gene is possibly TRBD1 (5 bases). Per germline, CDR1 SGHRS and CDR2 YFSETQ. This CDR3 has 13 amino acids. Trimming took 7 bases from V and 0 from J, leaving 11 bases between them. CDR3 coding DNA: TGCGCCAGCCACGCGGACAACTCCTACGAGCAGTACTTC. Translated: CASHADNSYEQYF.

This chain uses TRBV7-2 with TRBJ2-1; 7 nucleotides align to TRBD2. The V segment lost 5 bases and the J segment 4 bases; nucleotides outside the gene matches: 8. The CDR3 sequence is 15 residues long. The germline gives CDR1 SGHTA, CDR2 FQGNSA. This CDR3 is CASSQRGGSYNEQFF. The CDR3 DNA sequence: TGTGCCAGCAGCCAGCGGGGCGGGAGTTACAATGAGCAGTTCTTC. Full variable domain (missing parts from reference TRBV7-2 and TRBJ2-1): GAGVSQSPSNKVTEKGKDVELRCDPISGHTALYWYRQSLGQGLEFLIYFQGNSAPDKSGLPSDRFSAERTGGSVSTLTIQRTQQEDSAVYLCASSQRGGSYNEQFFGPGTRLTVL.

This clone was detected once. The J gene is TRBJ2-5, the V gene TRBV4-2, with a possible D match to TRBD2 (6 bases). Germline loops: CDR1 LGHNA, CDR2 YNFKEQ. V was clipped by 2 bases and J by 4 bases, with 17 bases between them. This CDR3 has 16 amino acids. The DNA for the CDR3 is TGTGCCAGCAGCCAAAACCCACTAGCCTATGCAGAGACCCAGTACTTC. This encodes CASSQNPLAYAETQYF.

Written as DNA, the CDR3 is TGTGCTAGTGGTCAGGGACAGTTAAGCAATCAGCCCCAGCATTTT. This encodes CASGQGQLSNQPQHF. V is TRBV12-5 and J is TRBJ1-5, with TRBD1 matching over 7 bases. CDR1 is LGHNT, CDR2 FRNRAP, per germline. The CDR3 sequence is 15 residues long. The V segment lost 5 bases and the J segment 1 base; nucleotides outside the gene matches: 5.

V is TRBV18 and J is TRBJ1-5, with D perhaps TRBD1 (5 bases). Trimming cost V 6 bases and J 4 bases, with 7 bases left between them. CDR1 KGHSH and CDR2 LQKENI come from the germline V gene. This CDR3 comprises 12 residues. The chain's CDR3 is CASSDSNQPQHF. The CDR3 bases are TGTGCCAGCTCCGACAGTAATCAGCCCCAGCATTTT.

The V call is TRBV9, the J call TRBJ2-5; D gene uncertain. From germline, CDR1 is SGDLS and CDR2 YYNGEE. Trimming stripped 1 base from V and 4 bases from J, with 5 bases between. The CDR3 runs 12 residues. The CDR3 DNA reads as TGTGCCAGCAGCGTATCGGGAGAGACCCAGTACTTC. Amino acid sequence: CASSVSGETQYF.

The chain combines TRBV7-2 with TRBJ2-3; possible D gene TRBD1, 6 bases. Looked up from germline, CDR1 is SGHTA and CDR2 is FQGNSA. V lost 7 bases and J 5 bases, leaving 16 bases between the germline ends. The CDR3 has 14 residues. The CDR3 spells CASTPTQGLDTQYF. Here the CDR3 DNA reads TGTGCCAGCACCCCTACTCAGGGGCTAGATACGCAGTATTTT.

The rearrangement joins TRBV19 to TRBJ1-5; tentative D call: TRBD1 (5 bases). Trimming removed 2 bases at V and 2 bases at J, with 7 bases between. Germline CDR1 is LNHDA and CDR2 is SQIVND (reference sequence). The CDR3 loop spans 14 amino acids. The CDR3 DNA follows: TGTGCCAGTAGTATACAGGGTGGCAATCAGCCCCAGCATTTT. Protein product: CASSIQGGNQPQHF.

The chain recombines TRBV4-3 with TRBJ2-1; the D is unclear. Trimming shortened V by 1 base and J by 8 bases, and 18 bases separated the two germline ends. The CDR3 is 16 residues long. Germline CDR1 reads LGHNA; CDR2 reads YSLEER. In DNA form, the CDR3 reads TGCGCCAGCAGCCAAGGGATTAGTACGGAGTCGGATGAGCAGTTCTTC. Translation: CASSQGISTESDEQFF.

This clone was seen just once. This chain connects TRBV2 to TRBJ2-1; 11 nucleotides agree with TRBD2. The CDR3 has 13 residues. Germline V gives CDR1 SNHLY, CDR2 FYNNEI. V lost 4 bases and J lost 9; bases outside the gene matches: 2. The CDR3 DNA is TGTGCCAGCAGTGTACTAGCGGGAGTTGAGCAGTTCTTC. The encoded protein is CASSVLAGVEQFF.

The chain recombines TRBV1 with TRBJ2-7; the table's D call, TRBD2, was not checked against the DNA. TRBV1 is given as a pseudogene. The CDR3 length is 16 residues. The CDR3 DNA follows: TGCACCAGCAGCTCCTCCTCTCGCGCCTTGTACTACGAGCAGTACTTC. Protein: CTSSSSSRALYYEQYF.

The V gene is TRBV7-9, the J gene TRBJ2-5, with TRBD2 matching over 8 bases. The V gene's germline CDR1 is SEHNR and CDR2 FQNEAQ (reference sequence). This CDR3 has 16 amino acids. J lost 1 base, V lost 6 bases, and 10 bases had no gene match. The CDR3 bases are TGTGCCAGCAGTGCCCGGGCTAGCGGGCGCCAAGAGACCCAGTACTTC. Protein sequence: CASSARASGRQETQYF.

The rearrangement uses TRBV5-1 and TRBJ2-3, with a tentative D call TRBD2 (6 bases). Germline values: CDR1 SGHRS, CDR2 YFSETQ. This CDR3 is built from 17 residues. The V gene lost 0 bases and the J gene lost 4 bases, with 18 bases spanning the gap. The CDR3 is CASSLAGGAVGPDTQYF. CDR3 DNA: TGCGCCAGCAGCTTGGCCGGGGGAGCGGTGGGGCCAGATACGCAGTATTTT.

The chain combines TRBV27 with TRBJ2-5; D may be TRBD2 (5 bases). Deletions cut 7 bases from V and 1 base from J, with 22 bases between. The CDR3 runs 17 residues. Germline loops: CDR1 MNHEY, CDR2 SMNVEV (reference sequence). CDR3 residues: CASTSTFGGLGQETQYF. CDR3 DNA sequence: TGTGCCAGCACTTCTACTTTCGGCGGGCTTGGCCAAGAGACCCAGTACTTC.

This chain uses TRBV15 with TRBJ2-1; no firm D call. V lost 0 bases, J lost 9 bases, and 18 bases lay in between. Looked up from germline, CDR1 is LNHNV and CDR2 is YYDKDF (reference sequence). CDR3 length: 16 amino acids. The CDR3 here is CATSRESPGGYSEQFF. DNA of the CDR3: TGTGCCACCAGCAGAGAATCTCCGGGTGGGTATAGTGAGCAGTTCTTC.

The CDR3 spells CASSYWTGVNNQPQHF. The DNA of the CDR3 is TGTGCCAGCAGCTACTGGACAGGGGTTAACAATCAGCCCCAGCATTTT. The V and J genes are TRBV5-6 and TRBJ1-5; TRBD1 agrees at 9 bases. This CDR3 has 16 residues. Germline V gene data show CDR1 as SGHDT and CDR2 as YYEEEE. The V gene end was trimmed by 3 bases and the J gene end by 3 bases; junction bases not matched to a gene: 7. Using reference TRBV5-6 and TRBJ1-5 for the parts outside the CDR3, the full variable domain is DAGVTQSPTHLIKTRGQQVTLRCSPKSGHDTVSWYQQALGQGPQFIFQYYEEEERQRGNFPDRFSGHQFPNYSSELNVNALLLGDSALYLCASSYWTGVNNQPQHFGDGTRLSIL.

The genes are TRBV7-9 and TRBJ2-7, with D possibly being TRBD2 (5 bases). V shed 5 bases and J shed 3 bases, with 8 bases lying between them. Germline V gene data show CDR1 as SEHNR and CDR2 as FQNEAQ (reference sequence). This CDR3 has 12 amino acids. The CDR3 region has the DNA TGTGCCAGCAGCCCAGACTACTACGAGCAGTACTTC. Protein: CASSPDYYEQYF.

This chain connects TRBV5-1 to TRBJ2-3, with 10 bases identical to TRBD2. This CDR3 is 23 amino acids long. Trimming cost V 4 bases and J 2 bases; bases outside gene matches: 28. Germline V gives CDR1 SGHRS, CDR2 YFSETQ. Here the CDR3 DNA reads TGCGCCAGCAGCCGCGACAACGCCTGGCTAGCGGGGGCCGCCGGACGTGCCACAGATACGCAGTATTTT. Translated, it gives CASSRDNAWLAGAAGRATDTQYF.

The CDR3 bases are TGTGCCAGCAGTTCTCTGTTGACAGGGGATGTGGGTGGCTACACCTTC. Protein sequence: CASSSLLTGDVGGYTF. The chain joins TRBV6-6 to TRBJ1-2, with 8 bases lining up with TRBD1. CDR3 length: 16 residues. The germline gives CDR1 MNHNY, CDR2 SVGAGI (reference sequence). The trim removed 4 bases at V and 7 bases at J, leaving 14 bases unmatched.

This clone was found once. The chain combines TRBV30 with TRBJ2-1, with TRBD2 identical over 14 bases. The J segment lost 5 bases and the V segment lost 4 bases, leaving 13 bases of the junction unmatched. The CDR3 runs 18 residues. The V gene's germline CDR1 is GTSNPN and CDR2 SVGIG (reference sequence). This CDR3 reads CAWILGLAGGTLNNEQFF. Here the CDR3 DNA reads TGTGCCTGGATCCTTGGACTAGCGGGGGGAACCCTCAACAATGAGCAGTTCTTC.